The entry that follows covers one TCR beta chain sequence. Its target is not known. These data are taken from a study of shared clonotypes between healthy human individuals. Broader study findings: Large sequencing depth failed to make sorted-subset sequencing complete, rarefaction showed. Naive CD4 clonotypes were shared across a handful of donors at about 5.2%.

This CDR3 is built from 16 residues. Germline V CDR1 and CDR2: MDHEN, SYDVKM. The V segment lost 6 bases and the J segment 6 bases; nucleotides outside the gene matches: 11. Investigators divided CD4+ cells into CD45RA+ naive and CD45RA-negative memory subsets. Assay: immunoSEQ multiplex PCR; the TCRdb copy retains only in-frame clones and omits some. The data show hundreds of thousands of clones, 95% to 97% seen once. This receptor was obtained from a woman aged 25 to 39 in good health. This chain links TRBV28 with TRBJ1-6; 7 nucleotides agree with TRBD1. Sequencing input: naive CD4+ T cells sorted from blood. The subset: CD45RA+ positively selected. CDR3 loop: CASSSWGQTINSPLHF. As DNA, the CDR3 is TGTGCCAGCAGCTCCTGGGGACAGACCATTAATTCACCCCTCCACTTT.